Listed below are T cell receptor beta chains from one sample, sequenced in a study of CD8+ T cells in alopecia areata. The repertoire was sequenced with immunoSEQ multiplex PCR; TCRdb's copy has only in-frame clones and lacks some. Of around 50,000 clones detected, around 96% appear once; the ten largest clones hold 25% to 30%. The material was CD8+ T cells sorted from blood, obtained at week 0. The source of these receptors is a human donor with alopecia areata. Both conserved end residues are part of each CDR3. D genes are given only for firm matches. Clone size is not always given. Where it is, it says once, few, many or a class for expanded clones.

V: TRBV7-8
size: once
D: .
J: TRBJ2-4
DNA: TGTGCCAGCAGCTTAAAGGGACATTCAAAAAACATTCAGTACTTC
CDR3: CASSLKGHSKNIQYF

V: TRBV27
size: .
D: .
J: TRBJ2-5
DNA: TGTGCCAGCAGTTTTTGGCGGGGAGAGACCCAGTACTTC
CDR3: CASSFWRGETQYF

V: TRBV4-3
size: once
D: .
J: TRBJ2-7
DNA: TGCGCCAGCAGCCAAGGAAGGGGTTTCGCGTACGAGCAGTACTTC
CDR3: CASSQGRGFAYEQYF

V: TRBV4-1
size: .
D: .
J: TRBJ2-3
DNA: TGCGCCAGCAGCCAAGATTTAGCCCTACAGCAGTATTTT
CDR3: CASSQDLALQQYF

V: TRBV19
size: .
D: .
J: TRBJ2-1
DNA: TGTGCCACCGGACATTTACACAATGAGCAGTTCTTC
CDR3: CATGHLHNEQFF

V: TRBV7-6
size: once
D: .
J: TRBJ2-7
DNA: TGTGCCAGCAGCCCCCGCGTTAATGGCGAGCAGTACTTC
CDR3: CASSPRVNGEQYF

V: TRBV4-1
size: .
D: TRBD1
J: TRBJ2-5
DNA: TGCGCCAGCAGCCCCATCTTGAATGCAGGGGGCCAAGAGACCCAGTACTTC
CDR3: CASSPILNAGGQETQYF

V: TRBV4-3
size: once
D: .
J: TRBJ2-5
DNA: TGCGCCAGCAGCTCCCGGGACGGCAATAATGTGGCCCAGTACTTC
CDR3: CASSSRDGNNVAQYF

V: TRBV7-2
size: .
D: .
J: TRBJ2-5
DNA: TGTGCCAGTGGCCGAGTGGGGGAAGAGACCCAGTACTTC
CDR3: CASGRVGEETQYF

V: TRBV7-9
size: .
D: .
J: TRBJ2-5
DNA: TGTGCCAGCAGCTTAAAAGAGACCCAGTACTTC
CDR3: CASSLKETQYF

V: TRBV4-1
size: .
D: .
J: TRBJ2-3
DNA: TGCGCCAGCAGCCCAGGAGGGGGGGAGGGCACAGATACGCAGTATTTT
CDR3: CASSPGGGEGTDTQYF

V: TRBV7-2
size: .
D: .
J: TRBJ2-3
DNA: TGTGCCAGCAGCTTTGGGGATACGCAGTATTTT
CDR3: CASSFGDTQYF

V: TRBV19
size: .
D: TRBD2
J: TRBJ2-1
DNA: TGTGCCAGTAGTTTCGGGGGGGAACCCTACAATGAGCAGTTCTTC
CDR3: CASSFGGEPYNEQFF

V: TRBV15
size: .
D: .
J: TRBJ2-2
DNA: TGTGCCACCAGCACAGGGAACCGGGAGCTGTTTTTT
CDR3: CATSTGNRELFF

V: TRBV19
size: .
D: .
J: TRBJ1-5
DNA: TGTGCAGGGGGGGTAAGCCAGCCCCAGCATTTT
CDR3: CAGGVSQPQHF

V: TRBV9
size: .
D: .
J: TRBJ2-3
DNA: TGTGCCAGCAGCGTAGATGATGACCACACAGATACGCAGTATTTT
CDR3: CASSVDDDHTDTQYF

V: TRBV13
size: .
D: TRBD1
J: TRBJ1-5
DNA: TGTGCCAGCAGCGCCCGCGGGACAGGTTCGAATCAGCCCCAGCATTTT
CDR3: CASSARGTGSNQPQHF

V: TRBV5-4
size: .
D: .
J: TRBJ2-5
DNA: TGTGCCAGCAGACACAGCAACTCGCAAGAGACCCAGTACTTC
CDR3: CASRHSNSQETQYF

V: TRBV6-5
size: once
D: .
J: TRBJ2-5
DNA: TGTGCCAGTTGGGACTCCCAAGAGACCCAGTACTTC
CDR3: CASWDSQETQYF

V: TRBV5-4
size: .
D: .
J: TRBJ2-5
DNA: TGTGCCAGCAGCTTGGGGCAGGCGCAAGAGACCCAGTACTTC
CDR3: CASSLGQAQETQYF

V: TRBV10-2
size: .
D: .
J: TRBJ2-3
DNA: TGCGCCAGCACTTTCGGGATACTCACAGATACGCAGTATTTT
CDR3: CASTFGILTDTQYF

V: TRBV6-5
size: .
D: .
J: TRBJ1-2
DNA: TGTGCCAGCAGTCCCAGCAGGACAGCGAACTATGGCTACACCTTC
CDR3: CASSPSRTANYGYTF

V: TRBV4-1
size: .
D: .
J: TRBJ2-7
DNA: TGCGCCAGCAGCCAAGATGTGTCGGGGTTATACGAGCAGTACTTC
CDR3: CASSQDVSGLYEQYF

V: TRBV7-6
size: .
D: .
J: TRBJ1-1
DNA: TGTGCCAGCATCCCTGAGGCGGGAAACACTGAAGCTTCCTTT
CDR3: CASIPEAGNTEASF

V: TRBV4-1
size: .
D: .
J: TRBJ1-1
DNA: TGCGCCAGCAGCCAAGGGCTGATGAACACTGAAGCTTTCTTT
CDR3: CASSQGLMNTEAFF

V: TRBV5-5
size: once
D: TRBD1
J: TRBJ2-5
DNA: TGTGCCAGCAGCGTGACGACAGGGTACCAAGAGACCCAGTACTTC
CDR3: CASSVTTGYQETQYF

V: TRBV21-1
size: .
D: .
J: TRBJ2-1
DNA: TGTGCCAGCAGCAAAGGTCCGGGGGTCGGTGACAATGAGCAGTTCTTC
CDR3: CASSKGPGVGDNEQFF

V: TRBV6-5
size: .
D: TRBD1
J: TRBJ1-4
DNA: TGTGCCAGCAGTTCGACAGGGTCAGGGCCTAATGAAAAACTGTTTTTT
CDR3: CASSSTGSGPNEKLFF

V: TRBV4-2
size: .
D: TRBD2
J: TRBJ2-1
DNA: TGTGCCAGCAGCCAGGGCAAAGGACTAGCGGGGGGGCCCTACAATGAGCAGTTCTTC
CDR3: CASSQGKGLAGGPYNEQFF

V: TRBV7-9
size: .
D: TRBD2
J: TRBJ2-7
DNA: TGTGCCAGCAGCCCCCAACTCCAGGGACTAGCGTCTGACGAGCAGTACTTC
CDR3: CASSPQLQGLASDEQYF

V: TRBV19
size: .
D: .
J: TRBJ2-3
DNA: TGTGCCACCAGAGGGCGGGCAGATACGCAGTATTTT
CDR3: CATRGRADTQYF

V: TRBV5-1
size: .
D: .
J: TRBJ2-1
DNA: TGCGCCAGCAGCTTGGTGGGGCCCACGTTGCCTGAGCAGTTCTTC
CDR3: CASSLVGPTLPEQFF

V: TRBV29-1
size: .
D: .
J: TRBJ1-1
DNA: TGCAGCGTTGAAGATCGGCCCACTGAAGCTTTCTTT
CDR3: CSVEDRPTEAFF

V: TRBV7-9
size: .
D: .
J: TRBJ2-5
DNA: TGTGCCAGCAGCTTAGTGCGAGTGCGGCAGGAGACCCAGTACTTC
CDR3: CASSLVRVRQETQYF

V: TRBV7-9
size: .
D: TRBD2
J: TRBJ2-5
DNA: TGTGCCAGCAGCTCCCGGACTAGCGGGGGTCTCCAAGAGACCCAGTACTTC
CDR3: CASSSRTSGGLQETQYF

V: TRBV9
size: .
D: TRBD1
J: TRBJ2-7
DNA: TGTGCCAGCAGCGCTGGGACAGGGGGCTACGAGCAGTACTTC
CDR3: CASSAGTGGYEQYF

V: TRBV7-9
size: .
D: TRBD1
J: TRBJ2-2
DNA: TGTGCCAGCAGCCGTTCCGGGACAGCGAACACCGGGGAGCTGTTTTTT
CDR3: CASSRSGTANTGELFF

V: TRBV11-2
size: .
D: .
J: TRBJ2-1
DNA: TGTGCCAGCAGCACCGGGACAAGCTACAATGAGCAGTTCTTC
CDR3: CASSTGTSYNEQFF

V: TRBV7-9
size: once
D: TRBD2
J: TRBJ2-1
DNA: TGTGCCAGCAGCTTAGCGACTAGCGGGGGGGCCGAGTTCTTC
CDR3: CASSLATSGGAEFF

V: TRBV7-2
size: .
D: .
J: TRBJ1-1
DNA: TGTGCCAGCAGCTTAGCGTTGGGGGGAGGCGCTGAAGCTTTCTTT
CDR3: CASSLALGGGAEAFF

V: TRBV5-6
size: .
D: .
J: TRBJ2-2
DNA: TGTGCCAGCAGCCCTTGGACCCAAGGGGGGGAGCTGTTTTTT
CDR3: CASSPWTQGGELFF